This record concerns one T cell receptor beta chain sequence. The authors reverse transcribed about 0.5 to 1 ug RNA with random hexamers. Via MiXCR, TCRdb re-called the immunoSEQ multiplex PCR reads, giving one row per CDR3 protein. The profile covers approximately 220,000 distinct CDR3 sequences, with approximately 90% appearing a single time and about 0.12% taken by the ten largest. The CDR3 extends over 12 amino acids. The V gene lost 4 bases and the J gene lost 2 bases, with 3 bases spanning the gap. Relapsing-remitting disease, either stable or active, was present in the treatment-naive patients who were the multiple sclerosis controls. The data were taken from a study of CD8 T cells in Susac syndrome.

Sequenced: CD8+ T cells from PBMCs. The chain employs TRBV12-3 or TRBV12-4 and TRBJ1-5, with D unresolved. The origin of this receptor is a human donor with multiple sclerosis. Here the CDR3 reads CASSWGNQPQHF. The CDR3 coding sequence is TGTGCCAGCAGTTGGGGCAATCAGCCCCAGCATTTT.